The T cell receptor beta chain described here comes from a study of somatic mutations in cytotoxic T cells in rheumatoid arthritis. Overall study context: Patient blood, which was peripheral blood collected as 30 ml EDTA, was drawn right after diagnosis and before any treatment started. Study-wide findings and caveats: Patients with a largest CD8+ clone exceeding 20% of CD8+ cells numbered about an eighth of the roughly 65.

As regards this clone: Its cognate antigen is unknown.

TCRdb's table, derived via immunoSEQ multiplex PCR, lists solely in-frame clones and lacks some. The sample lists about 20,000 clones, about 80% occurring once. The ends lost 6 bases at V and 7 bases at J; junction bases unmatched: 5. CDR3 length: 12 residues. Germline V CDR1 and CDR2: MNHNY, SVGAGI (reference sequence). The chain carries TRBV6-6 and TRBJ1-1, with TRBD1 identical over 7 bases. Sample: CD8+ T cells sorted from blood. This receptor was taken from an adult with rheumatoid arthritis. CDR3 coding DNA: TGTGCCAGCAGCGGGACAGATGGTGAAGCTTTCTTT. It specifies CASSGTDGEAFF.